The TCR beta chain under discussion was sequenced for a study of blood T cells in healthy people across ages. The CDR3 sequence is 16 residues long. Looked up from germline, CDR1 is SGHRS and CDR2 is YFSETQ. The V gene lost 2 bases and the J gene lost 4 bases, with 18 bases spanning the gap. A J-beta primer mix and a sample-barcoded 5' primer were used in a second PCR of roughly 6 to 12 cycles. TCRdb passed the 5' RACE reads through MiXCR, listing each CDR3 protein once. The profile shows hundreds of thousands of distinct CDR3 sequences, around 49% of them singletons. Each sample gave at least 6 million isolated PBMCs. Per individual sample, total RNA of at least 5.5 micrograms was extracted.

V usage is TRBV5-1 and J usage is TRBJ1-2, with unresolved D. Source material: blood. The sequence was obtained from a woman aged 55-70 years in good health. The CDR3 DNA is TGCGCCAGCAGCTTCGTGGGTAGCATCACTGTCTATGGCTACACCTTC. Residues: CASSFVGSITVYGYTF.